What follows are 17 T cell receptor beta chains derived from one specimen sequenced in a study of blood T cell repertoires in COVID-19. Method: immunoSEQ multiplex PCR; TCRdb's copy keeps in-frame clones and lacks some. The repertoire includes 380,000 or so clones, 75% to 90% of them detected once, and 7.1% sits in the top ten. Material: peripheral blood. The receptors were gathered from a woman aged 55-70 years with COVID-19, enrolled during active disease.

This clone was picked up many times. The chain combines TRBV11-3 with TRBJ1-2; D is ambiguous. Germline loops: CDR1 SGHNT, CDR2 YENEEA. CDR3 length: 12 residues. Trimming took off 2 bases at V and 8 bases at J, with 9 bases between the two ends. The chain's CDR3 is CASSLRSGGYTF. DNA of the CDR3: TGTGCCAGCAGCTTACGCAGCGGGGGCTACACCTTC.

The chain's CDR3 is CASSVFPSSSPGELFF. The CDR3 DNA sequence: TGTGCCAGCAGTGTGTTCCCCTCTAGTTCCCCCGGGGAGCTGTTTTTT. J is TRBJ2-2 and V is TRBV6-4, with D uncertain. Germline V CDR1 and CDR2: MRHNA, SNTAGT. CDR3 length: 16 amino acids. The V and J ends lost 4 bases and 6 bases respectively, with 18 bases between them.

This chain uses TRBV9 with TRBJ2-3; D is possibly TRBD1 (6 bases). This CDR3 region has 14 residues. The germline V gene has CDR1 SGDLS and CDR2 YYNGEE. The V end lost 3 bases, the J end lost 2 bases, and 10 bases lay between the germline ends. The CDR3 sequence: CASSARGSTDTQYF. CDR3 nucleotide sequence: TGTGCCAGCAGCGCCAGGGGCTCCACAGATACGCAGTATTTT.

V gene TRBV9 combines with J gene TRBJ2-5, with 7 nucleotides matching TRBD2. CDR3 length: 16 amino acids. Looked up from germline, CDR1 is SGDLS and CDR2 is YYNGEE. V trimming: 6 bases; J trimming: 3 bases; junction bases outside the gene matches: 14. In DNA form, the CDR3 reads TGTGCCAGCACCCAGACCCCCCTTGGGGGGGAAGAGACCCAGTACTTC. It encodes CASTQTPLGGEETQYF.

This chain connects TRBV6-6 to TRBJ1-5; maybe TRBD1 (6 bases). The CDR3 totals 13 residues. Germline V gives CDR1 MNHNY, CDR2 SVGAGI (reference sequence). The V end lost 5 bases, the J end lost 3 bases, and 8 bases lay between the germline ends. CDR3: CASSRQVNQPQHF. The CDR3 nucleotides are TGTGCCAGCAGTCGACAGGTCAATCAGCCCCAGCATTTT.

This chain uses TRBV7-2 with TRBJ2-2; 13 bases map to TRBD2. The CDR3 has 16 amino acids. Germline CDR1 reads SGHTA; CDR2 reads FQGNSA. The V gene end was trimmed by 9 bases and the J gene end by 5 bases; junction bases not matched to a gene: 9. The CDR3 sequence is CASKTGTSGVTGELFF. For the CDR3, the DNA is TGTGCCAGTAAAACCGGGACTAGCGGGGTAACCGGGGAGCTGTTTTTT.

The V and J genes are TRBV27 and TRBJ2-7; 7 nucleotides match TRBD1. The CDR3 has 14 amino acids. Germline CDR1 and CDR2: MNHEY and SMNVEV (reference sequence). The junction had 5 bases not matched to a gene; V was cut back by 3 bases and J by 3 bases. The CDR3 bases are TGTGCCAGCAGTTTCACGACAGGGCTCTACGAGCAGTACTTC. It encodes CASSFTTGLYEQYF.

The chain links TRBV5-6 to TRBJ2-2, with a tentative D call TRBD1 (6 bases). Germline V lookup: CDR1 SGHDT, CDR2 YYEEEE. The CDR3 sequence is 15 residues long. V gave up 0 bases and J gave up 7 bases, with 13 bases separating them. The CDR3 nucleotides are TGTGCCAGCAGCTTGGGCAGGGGATGGTACGGGGAGCTGTTTTTT. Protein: CASSLGRGWYGELFF.

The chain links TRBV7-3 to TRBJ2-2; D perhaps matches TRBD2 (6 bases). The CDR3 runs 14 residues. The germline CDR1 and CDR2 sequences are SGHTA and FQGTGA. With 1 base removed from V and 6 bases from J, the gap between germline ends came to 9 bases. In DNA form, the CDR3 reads TGTGCCAGCAGCTTAATCCCGGGAGCCGGGGAGCTGTTTTTT. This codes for CASSLIPGAGELFF.

The CDR3 region is CASSGTGSTEAFF. In DNA, the CDR3 is TGCGCCAGCAGCGGGACAGGGAGCACTGAAGCTTTCTTT. The chain has TRBV5-1 and TRBJ1-1, with 9 bases that match TRBD1. V shed 4 bases, J shed 4 bases, and the junction held 2 bases outside the gene matches. Germline V gene data show CDR1 as SGHRS and CDR2 as YFSETQ. The length of the CDR3 is 13 residues.

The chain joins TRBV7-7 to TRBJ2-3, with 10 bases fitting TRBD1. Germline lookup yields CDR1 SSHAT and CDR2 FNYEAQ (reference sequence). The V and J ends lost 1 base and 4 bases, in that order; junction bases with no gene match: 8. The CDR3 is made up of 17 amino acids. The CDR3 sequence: CASSLGGTGAISDTQYF. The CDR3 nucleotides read TGTGCCAGCAGCTTAGGGGGGACAGGGGCCATTTCAGATACGCAGTATTTT.

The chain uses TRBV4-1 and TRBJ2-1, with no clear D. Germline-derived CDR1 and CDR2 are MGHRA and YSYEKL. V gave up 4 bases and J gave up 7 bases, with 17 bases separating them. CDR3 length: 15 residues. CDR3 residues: CASSPDPFAGNEQFF. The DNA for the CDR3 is TGCGCCAGCAGCCCGGATCCGTTTGCAGGTAATGAGCAGTTCTTC.

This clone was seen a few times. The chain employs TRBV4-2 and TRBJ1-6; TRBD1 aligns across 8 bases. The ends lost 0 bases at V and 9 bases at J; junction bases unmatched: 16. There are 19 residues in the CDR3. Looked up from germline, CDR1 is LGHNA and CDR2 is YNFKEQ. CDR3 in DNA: TGTGCCAGCAGCCAAGATGGGATTCAGGGGGCCCATCATACTTCACCCCTCCACTTT. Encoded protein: CASSQDGIQGAHHTSPLHF.

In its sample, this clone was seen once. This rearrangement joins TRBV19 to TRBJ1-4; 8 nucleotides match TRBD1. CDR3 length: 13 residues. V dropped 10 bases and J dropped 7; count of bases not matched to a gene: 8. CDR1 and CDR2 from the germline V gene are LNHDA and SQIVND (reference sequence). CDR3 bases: TGTGCCACCCGGGACAGGTGGGGTGAAAAACTGTTTTTT. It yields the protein CATRDRWGEKLFF. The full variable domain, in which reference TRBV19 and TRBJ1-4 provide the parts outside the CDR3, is DGGITQSPKYLFRKEGQNVTLSCEQNLNHDAMYWYRQDPGQGLRLIYYSQIVNDFQKGDIAEGYSVSREKKESFPLTVTSAQKNPTAFYLCATRDRWGEKLFFGSGTQLSVL.

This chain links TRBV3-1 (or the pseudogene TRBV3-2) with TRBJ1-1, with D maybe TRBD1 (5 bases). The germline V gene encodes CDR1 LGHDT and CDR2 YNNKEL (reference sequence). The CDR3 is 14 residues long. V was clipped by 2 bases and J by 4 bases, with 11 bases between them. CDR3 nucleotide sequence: TGTGCCAGCAGCCAAACGATAAGGGGCACTGAAGCTTTCTTT. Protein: CASSQTIRGTEAFF.

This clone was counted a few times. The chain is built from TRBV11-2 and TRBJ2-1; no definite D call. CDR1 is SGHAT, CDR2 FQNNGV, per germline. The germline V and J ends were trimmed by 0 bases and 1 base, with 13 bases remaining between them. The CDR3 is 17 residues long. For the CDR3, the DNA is TGTGCCAGCAGCTTAGAGCGGCTGCTGAATTCCTACAATGAGCAGTTCTTC. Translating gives CASSLERLLNSYNEQFF.

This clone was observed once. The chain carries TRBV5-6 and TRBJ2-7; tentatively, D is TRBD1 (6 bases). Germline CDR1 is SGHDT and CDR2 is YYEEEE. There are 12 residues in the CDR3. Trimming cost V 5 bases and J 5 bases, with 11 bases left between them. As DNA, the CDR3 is TGTGCCAGCAGGAACAGGGCCCACGAGCAGTACTTC. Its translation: CASRNRAHEQYF.